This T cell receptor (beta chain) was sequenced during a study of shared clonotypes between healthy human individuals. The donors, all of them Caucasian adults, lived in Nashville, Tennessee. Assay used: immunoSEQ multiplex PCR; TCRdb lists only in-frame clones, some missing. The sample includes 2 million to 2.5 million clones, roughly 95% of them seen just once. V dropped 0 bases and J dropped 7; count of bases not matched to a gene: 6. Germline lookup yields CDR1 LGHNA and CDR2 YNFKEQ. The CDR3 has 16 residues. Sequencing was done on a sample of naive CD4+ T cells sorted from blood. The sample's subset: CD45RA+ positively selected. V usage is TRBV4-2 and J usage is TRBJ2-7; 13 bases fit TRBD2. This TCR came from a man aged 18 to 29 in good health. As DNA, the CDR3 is TGTGCCAGCAGCCAAGAAAGGACTAGCGGGAGTGGGGAGCAGTACTTC. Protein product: CASSQERTSGSGEQYF.